This TCR beta chain was profiled in a study of T cells after yellow fever vaccination. The CDR3 sequence is 15 residues long. Germline values: CDR1 SGHRS, CDR2 YFSETQ. Study outcomes and limitations: The secondary response peaked faster, at day 5 versus 15, but was weaker.

This clonotype was seen ten or more times. Its antigen is unknown. At one end the junction does not follow the germline gene, possibly because of a read error. TCRdb re-called the 5' RACE reads with MiXCR, one entry per CDR3 protein. Seen here are hundreds of thousands of distinct CDR3 sequences, more than 9% observed once, and the top ten hold about 16%. The genes are TRBV5-1 and TRBJ2-1; no definite D call. The sequencing used PBMCs, collected on the day of the yellow fever booster vaccination. The clonotype originates from a man aged 25 to 45 who received the YFV17D yellow fever vaccine. This CDR3 is CASSLESSSYNEQFF. CDR3 bases: TGTGCCAGCAGCTTAGAATCAAGCTCCTACAATGAGCAGTTCTTC.